This passage covers 18 T cell receptor beta chains from one sample sequenced in a study of regulatory T cells in long-lasting Graves disease. Time point noted: newly diagnosed GD, antithyroid drugs for less than 3 months. The TCR library was made from RNA that had been extracted from PBMCs in TRIzol. Investigators prepared the TCR beta libraries by applying iRepertoire HTBI primers and Arm-PCR of CDR3 regions. TCRdb independently ran MiXCR on the multiplex PCR reads; one entry per CDR3 protein. The sample consists of about 620,000 distinct CDR3 sequences, less than 20% of them appearing once. The same sample was also studied in work on T cells in Graves' hyperthyroidism and ophthalmopathy.

The sequences come from peripheral blood mononuclear cells (PBMCs), collected at new diagnosis, from a patient treated with antithyroid drugs. The origin of the receptors is a woman in her thirties with Graves disease.

Worth noting for this clonotype: Mismatch with germline at one junction end may stem from a read error. V usage is TRBV6-2 or TRBV6-3 and J usage is TRBJ2-4; D might be TRBD2 (5 bases). Germline CDR1 and CDR2: MNHEY and SVGEGT. This CDR3 has 11 amino acids. The CDR3 sequence is CASSERESGNF. The CDR3 bases are TGTGCCAGCAGTGAAAGGGAGAGTGGGAACTTC.

This clonotype has just a few counts. V gene TRBV19 combines with J gene TRBJ2-2; perhaps TRBD2 as D (6 bases). The CDR3 extends over 14 amino acids. V was cut by 5 bases and J by 6 bases, with 13 bases left in between. Germline assignment: CDR1 LNHDA and CDR2 SQIVND (reference sequence). In DNA, the CDR3 is TGTGCCAGTAGTGCCGCCGGGGGAGCCGGGGAGCTGTTTTTT. Protein: CASSAAGGAGELFF.

This clonotype was detected ten times or more. The chain has TRBV2 and TRBJ2-1; possibly TRBD1 or TRBD2 for D (5 bases each). The CDR3 is made up of 15 amino acids. In germline, CDR1 is SNHLY, CDR2 FYNNEI. The V and J ends lost 6 bases and 9 bases respectively, with 21 bases between them. The CDR3 nucleotides are TGTGCCAGCAGCCCTATGGTCGGGACCGTCGGTGAGCAGTTCTTC. Translation gives CASSPMVGTVGEQFF.

This clonotype was observed many times. The chain joins TRBV6-1 to TRBJ2-7; D could derive from TRBD1 or TRBD2 (5 bases each). In germline, CDR1 is MNHNS, CDR2 SASEGT. Trimming pared 4 bases from V and 4 bases from J, leaving 8 bases between. The CDR3 is 12 amino acids. Here the CDR3 reads CASSGWGYEQYF. Here the CDR3 DNA reads TGTGCCAGCAGTGGGTGGGGGTACGAGCAGTACTTC.

This clonotype was found many times. This rearrangement joins TRBV28 to TRBJ2-2; TRBD1 aligns across 12 bases. The CDR3 loop spans 15 amino acids. Germline assignment: CDR1 MDHEN and CDR2 SYDVKM. J was trimmed by 9 bases and V by 4 bases; bases with no gene match: 6. CDR3 coding DNA: TGTGCCAGCAGTTCACCGGGACAGGGGGCGAGGGAGCTGTTTTTT. It specifies CASSSPGQGARELFF.

This rearrangement joins TRBV18 to TRBJ2-1; 14 bases map to TRBD2. The CDR3 covers 14 residues. The trim removed 3 bases at V and 14 bases at J, leaving 6 bases unmatched. Germline lookup yields CDR1 KGHSH and CDR2 LQKENI. The CDR3 spells CASSPRLAGGPEFF. CDR3 coding DNA: TGTGCCAGCTCACCTAGACTAGCGGGAGGGCCCGAGTTCTTC. Based on the CDR3 plus reference TRBV18 and TRBJ2-1, the full variable domain is NAGVMQNPRHLVRRRGQEARLRCSPMKGHSHVYWYRQLPEEGLKFMVYLQKENIIDESGMPKERFSAEFPKEGPSILRIQQVVRGDSAAYFCASSPRLAGGPEFFGPGTRLTVL.

Concerning this clonotype: The junction differs from germline at one of its ends, possibly a read error. For the CDR3, the DNA is TGTGCCAGCAGCAGGACTAGCGGAAGCTCCTACAATGGGCAGTTCTTC. Encoded protein: CASSRTSGSSYNGQFF. The chain links TRBV7-2 to TRBJ2-1; 10 bases are a match to TRBD2. The CDR3 spans 16 residues. Per germline, CDR1 SGHTA and CDR2 FQGNSA.

The chain has TRBV20-1 and TRBJ2-3; 8 nucleotides align to TRBD1. V gave up 6 bases and J gave up 6 bases; unmatched junction bases: 8. Germline CDR1 and CDR2: DFQATT and SNEGSKA (reference sequence). CDR3 length: 13 residues. In DNA, the CDR3 is TGCAGTGCCCCTCACAGGGGGTCGGATACGCAGTATTTT. This codes for CSAPHRGSDTQYF.

The chain is built from TRBV15 and TRBJ2-7; 7 bases match TRBD2. CDR1 is LNHNV, CDR2 YYDKDF, per germline (reference sequence). J lost 3 bases, V lost 3 bases, and 8 bases had no gene match. The CDR3 extends over 15 amino acids. Here the CDR3 reads CATSRGGTAGYEQYF. The DNA of the CDR3 is TGTGCCACCAGCAGGGGAGGGACGGCTGGCTACGAGCAGTACTTC.

This clonotype was observed many times. The CDR3 reads CASKARGRANTYGNTIYF. Here the CDR3 DNA reads TGTGCCAGCAAGGCGAGGGGGCGTGCTAATACGTATGGAAACACCATATATTTT. The chain couples TRBV28 to TRBJ1-3; 7 nucleotides align to TRBD1. The CDR3 consists of 18 residues. The germline CDR1 and CDR2 sequences are MDHEN and SYDVKM. J lost 3 bases, V lost 7 bases, and 18 bases had no gene match.

This clonotype was observed a handful of times. The chain recombines TRBV28 with TRBJ2-2; 8 bases fit TRBD1. Germline V CDR1 and CDR2: MDHEN, SYDVKM. This CDR3 is built from 14 residues. Germline trimming cut 10 bases from V and 4 bases from J; bases unmatched to any gene: 8. DNA of the CDR3: TGTGCCATCCGGACAGGGCGGATCACCGGGGAGCTGTTTTTT. Its protein product is CAIRTGRITGELFF.

This clonotype was detected ten times or more. The chain is built from TRBV2 and TRBJ2-7; weak D call: TRBD2 (6 bases). Trimming shortened V by 4 bases and J by 5 bases, and 15 bases separated the two germline ends. Germline lookup yields CDR1 SNHLY and CDR2 FYNNEI. The CDR3 is made up of 14 amino acids. The CDR3 DNA follows: TGTGCCAGCAGTGTTTCGGGGAGGAGGGACGAGCAGTACTTC. This gives the protein CASSVSGRRDEQYF.

This clonotype came up a few times. This chain's CDR3 is CASSTPPWADRRDTGELFF. DNA of the CDR3: TGTGCCAGTAGTACCCCGCCCTGGGCGGACAGGCGTGACACCGGGGAGCTGTTTTTT. The gene calls are TRBV19 and TRBJ2-2, with 7 bases aligning to TRBD1. Germline loops: CDR1 LNHDA, CDR2 SQIVND (reference sequence). The CDR3 totals 19 residues. With 4 bases clipped from V and 3 bases from J, the junction kept 17 bases outside the gene matches.

This clonotype was observed many times. This chain connects TRBV20-1 to TRBJ1-2, with 11 bases lining up with TRBD1. Germline V gene data show CDR1 as DFQATT and CDR2 as SNEGSKA (reference sequence). The CDR3 is made up of 16 amino acids. After removal of 1 base from V and 3 bases from J, the junction contained 7 bases not matched to a gene. The CDR3 spells CSARGFGTGGHYGYTF. Written as DNA, the CDR3 is TGCAGTGCTAGAGGATTCGGGACAGGGGGTCACTATGGCTACACCTTC.

V and J are TRBV10-2 and TRBJ1-1; D uncertain. The V and J ends lost 8 bases and 1 base respectively, with 8 bases between them. Germline V CDR1 and CDR2: WSHSY, SAAADI. This CDR3 region has 12 residues. CDR3 loop: CASEEGNTEAFF. The CDR3 DNA reads TGCGCCAGCGAAGAGGGGAACACTGAAGCTTTCTTT.

This clonotype was seen at least ten times. The V gene is TRBV7-3, the J gene TRBJ2-1; 9 bases align to TRBD2. V trimming: 2 bases; J trimming: 6 bases; junction bases outside the gene matches: 8. CDR1 is SGHTA and CDR2 is FQGTGA in the germline V gene. The CDR3 contains 16 residues. The CDR3 is CASSLAGGPSGNEQFF. For the CDR3, the DNA is TGTGCCAGCAGCTTAGCGGGAGGGCCCTCGGGCAATGAGCAGTTCTTC.

This clonotype has a handful of counts. The CDR3 nucleotides are TGTGCCAGCCAGGGGTCATCCTACGAGCAGTACTTC. This codes for CASQGSSYEQYF. V and J are TRBV7-9 and TRBJ2-7; a possible D gene is TRBD1 (6 bases). Trimming cost V 8 bases and J 1 base, with 9 bases left between them. The germline V gene has CDR1 SEHNR and CDR2 FQNEAQ (reference sequence). CDR3 length: 12 amino acids.

Ten or more counts support this clonotype. The rearrangement joins TRBV29-1 to TRBJ2-7; D might be TRBD2 (6 bases). Germline V gene sequence: CDR1 SQVTM, CDR2 ANQGSEA. Trimming shortened V by 4 bases and J by 9 bases, and 16 bases separated the two germline ends. The CDR3 is 12 amino acids. The DNA of the CDR3 is TGCAGCGTTGTGATACAGGACTATGGGCAGTACTTC. Its translation is CSVVIQDYGQYF.